This T cell receptor (beta chain) was captured in a study of blood T cell repertoires in COVID-19. The germline CDR1 and CDR2 sequences are SGHRS and YFSETQ. The CDR3 spans 15 residues. Unmatched junction bases numbered 14, after V lost 6 bases and J lost 8 bases. Living in 24 US areas, the participants were between roughly 18 and 95 years of age. Grouping used clinical history reported by participants in a survey and questionnaire. In the original analysis: Reference gene primers were amplified, and this amplification served to estimate nucleated cell counts. The repertoire was sequenced with immunoSEQ multiplex PCR; TCRdb's copy has only in-frame clones and lacks some. V, J and clone size are those of that table, while D and trimming were read from the DNA. The sample carries a few hundred thousand clones, nearly 90% recorded once.

The source is a woman under 30 with acute COVID-19. The chain uses TRBV5-1 and TRBJ1-2; 9 positions agree with TRBD1. The source material was PBMCs or T cells enriched from blood (not recorded which). Written as DNA, the CDR3 is TGCGCCAGCAACCTATCGGGACAGGGAGAATCAGGCTACACCTTC. Residues: CASNLSGQGESGYTF.